One T cell receptor beta chain is described in this entry. The sample belongs to a study of blood T cell repertoires in COVID-19. About the research overall: Nucleic acid was either cDNA or gDNA, and it came from T cells, B-cell-depleted T cells, or PBMCs.

The CDR3 covers 12 residues. With 3 bases removed from V and 8 bases from J, the gap between germline ends came to 10 bases. CDR1 SGHTA and CDR2 FQGTGA come from the germline V gene. Original data processing: It was from reference gene primer amplification that nucleated cell counts were estimated. The assay was immunoSEQ multiplex PCR, and TCRdb's table has in-frame clones only and misses some. The V and J calls and clone size were taken over from that table, and D and trimming were inferred from the DNA. The table has about 240,000 clones, roughly four fifths seen once; the top ten hold 4% to 4.5%.

Material: peripheral blood. The receptor's source is a man aged 50 to 60 with acute or convalescent COVID-19. This chain connects TRBV7-3 to TRBJ1-2; D unresolved. This CDR3 is CASSFPRSGYTF. The CDR3 region has the DNA TGTGCCAGCAGCTTCCCGCGGAGCGGCTACACCTTC. Based on the CDR3 plus reference TRBV7-3 and TRBJ1-2, the full variable domain is GAGVSQTPSNKVTEKGKYVELRCDPISGHTALYWYRQSLGQGPEFLIYFQGTGAADDSGLPNDRFFAVRPEGSVSTLKIQRTERGDSAVYLCASSFPRSGYTFGSGTRLTVV.